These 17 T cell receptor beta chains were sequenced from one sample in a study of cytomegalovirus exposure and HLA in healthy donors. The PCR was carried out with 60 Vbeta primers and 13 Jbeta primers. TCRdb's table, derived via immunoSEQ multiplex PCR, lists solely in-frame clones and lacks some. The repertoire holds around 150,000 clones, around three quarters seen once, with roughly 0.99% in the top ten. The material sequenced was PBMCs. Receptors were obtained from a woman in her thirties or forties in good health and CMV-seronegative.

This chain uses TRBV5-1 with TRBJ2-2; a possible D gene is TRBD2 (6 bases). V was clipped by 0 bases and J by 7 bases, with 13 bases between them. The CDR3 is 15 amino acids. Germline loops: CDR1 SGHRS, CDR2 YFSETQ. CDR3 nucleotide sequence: TGCGCCAGCAGCTTGGGGACTACTCGAGACGGGGAGCTGTTTTTT. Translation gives CASSLGTTRDGELFF.

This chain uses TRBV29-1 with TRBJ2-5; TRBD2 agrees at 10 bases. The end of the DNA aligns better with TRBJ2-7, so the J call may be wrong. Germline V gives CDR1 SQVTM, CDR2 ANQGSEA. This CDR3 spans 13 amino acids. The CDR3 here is CSVAGLAGDEQYF. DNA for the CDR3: TGCAGCGTTGCCGGGCTAGCGGGAGACGAGCAGTACTTC.

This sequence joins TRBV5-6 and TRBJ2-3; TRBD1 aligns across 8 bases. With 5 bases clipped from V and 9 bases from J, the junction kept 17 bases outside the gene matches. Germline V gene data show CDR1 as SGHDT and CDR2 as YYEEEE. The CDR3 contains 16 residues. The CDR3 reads CASRLGQGRTGDTQYF. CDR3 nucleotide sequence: TGTGCCAGCAGATTAGGACAGGGTCGGACCGGAGACACGCAGTATTTT.

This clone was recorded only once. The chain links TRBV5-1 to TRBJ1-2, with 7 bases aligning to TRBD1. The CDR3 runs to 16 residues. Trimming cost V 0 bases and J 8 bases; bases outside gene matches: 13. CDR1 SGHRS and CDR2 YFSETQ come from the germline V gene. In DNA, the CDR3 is TGCGCCAGCAGCTTGGAGGGGACAGTGGGCTACGACGGCTACACCTTC. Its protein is CASSLEGTVGYDGYTF.

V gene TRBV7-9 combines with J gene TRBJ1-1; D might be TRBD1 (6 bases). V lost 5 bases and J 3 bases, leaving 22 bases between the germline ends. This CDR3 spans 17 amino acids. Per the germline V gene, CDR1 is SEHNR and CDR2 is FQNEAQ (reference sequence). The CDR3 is CASSRIHKQGVDTEAFF. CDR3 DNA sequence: TGTGCCAGCAGCCGAATACACAAACAGGGTGTGGACACTGAAGCTTTCTTT.

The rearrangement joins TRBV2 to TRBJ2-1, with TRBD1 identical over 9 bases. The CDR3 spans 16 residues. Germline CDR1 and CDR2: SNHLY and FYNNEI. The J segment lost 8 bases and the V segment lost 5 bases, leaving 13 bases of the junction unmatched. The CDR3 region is CASSPITGGSNDEQFF. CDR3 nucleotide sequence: TGTGCCAGCAGTCCAATAACAGGGGGCAGCAACGATGAGCAGTTCTTC.

The CDR3: CASSDYGENEQYF. As DNA, the CDR3 is TGTGCCAGCAGTGATTACGGTGAGAACGAGCAGTACTTC. This rearrangement joins TRBV6-1 to TRBJ2-5, with D unclear. The J call may be faulty, since TRBJ2-7 better matches the DNA end. The CDR3 contains 13 residues. Germline V gives CDR1 MNHNS, CDR2 SASEGT.

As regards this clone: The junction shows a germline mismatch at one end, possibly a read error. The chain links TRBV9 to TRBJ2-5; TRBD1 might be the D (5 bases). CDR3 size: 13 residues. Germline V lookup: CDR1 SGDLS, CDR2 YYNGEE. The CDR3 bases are TGTGCCAGCAGCGTAGAAGGACAAGGGACCCAGTACTTC. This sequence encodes CASSVEGQGTQYF.

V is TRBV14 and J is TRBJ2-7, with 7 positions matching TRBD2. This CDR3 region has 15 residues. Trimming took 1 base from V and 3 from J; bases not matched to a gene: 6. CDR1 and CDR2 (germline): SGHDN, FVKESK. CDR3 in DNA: TGTGCCAGCAGCCAAGGGGCTAGCGGTTTCTACGAGCAGTACTTC. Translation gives CASSQGASGFYEQYF.

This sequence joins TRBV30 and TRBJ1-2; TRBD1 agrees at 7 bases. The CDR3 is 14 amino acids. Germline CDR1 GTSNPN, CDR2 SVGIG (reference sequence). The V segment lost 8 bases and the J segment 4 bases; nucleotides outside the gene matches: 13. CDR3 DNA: TGTGCCCTCATACCCCAGACAGGGCCCTATGGCTACACCTTC. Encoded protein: CALIPQTGPYGYTF.

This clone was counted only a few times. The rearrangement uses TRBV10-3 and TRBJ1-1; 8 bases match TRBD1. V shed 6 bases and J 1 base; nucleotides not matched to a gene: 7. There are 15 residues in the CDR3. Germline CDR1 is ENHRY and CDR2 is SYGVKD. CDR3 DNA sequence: TGTGCCATCAGAGACAGGGGAGGGCAGAACACTGAAGCTTTCTTT. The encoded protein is CAIRDRGGQNTEAFF.

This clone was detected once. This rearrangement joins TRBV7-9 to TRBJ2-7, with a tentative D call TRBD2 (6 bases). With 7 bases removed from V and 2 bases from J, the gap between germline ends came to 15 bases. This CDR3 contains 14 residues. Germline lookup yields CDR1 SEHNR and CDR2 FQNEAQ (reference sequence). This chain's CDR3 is CASNPIGGTYEQYF. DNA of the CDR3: TGTGCCAGCAACCCTATCGGGGGTACCTACGAGCAGTACTTC.

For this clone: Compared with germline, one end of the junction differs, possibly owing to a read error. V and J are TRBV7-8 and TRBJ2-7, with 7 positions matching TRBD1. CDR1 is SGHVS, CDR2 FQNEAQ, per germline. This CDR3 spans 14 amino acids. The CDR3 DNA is TGTGCCAGCAGATTAGGGGACAGATCCTACGAGCAGTACTTC. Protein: CASRLGDRSYEQYF.

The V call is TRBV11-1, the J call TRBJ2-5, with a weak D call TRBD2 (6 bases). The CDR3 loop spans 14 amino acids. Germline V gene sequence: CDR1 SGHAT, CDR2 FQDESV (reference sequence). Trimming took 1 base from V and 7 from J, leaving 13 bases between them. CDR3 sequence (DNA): TGTGCCAGCAGCTTAGATACCCGGGGGAGGACCCAGTACTTC. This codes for CASSLDTRGRTQYF.

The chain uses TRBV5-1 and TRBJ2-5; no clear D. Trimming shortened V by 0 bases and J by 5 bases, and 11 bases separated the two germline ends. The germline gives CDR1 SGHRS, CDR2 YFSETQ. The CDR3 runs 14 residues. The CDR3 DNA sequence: TGCGCCAGCAGCTTGGGTACTTTGCTGGAGACCCAGTACTTC. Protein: CASSLGTLLETQYF.

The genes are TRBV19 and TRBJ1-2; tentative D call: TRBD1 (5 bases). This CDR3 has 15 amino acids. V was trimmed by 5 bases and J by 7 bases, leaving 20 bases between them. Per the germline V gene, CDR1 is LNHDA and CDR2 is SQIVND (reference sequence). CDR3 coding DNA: TGTGCCAGTAGTGGCCGCAACTTCCTCGGGGGTGGCTACACCTTC. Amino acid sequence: CASSGRNFLGGGYTF. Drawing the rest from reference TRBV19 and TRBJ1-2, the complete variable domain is DGGITQSPKYLFRKEGQNVTLSCEQNLNHDAMYWYRQDPGQGLRLIYYSQIVNDFQKGDIAEGYSVSREKKESFPLTVTSAQKNPTAFYLCASSGRNFLGGGYTFGSGTRLTVV.

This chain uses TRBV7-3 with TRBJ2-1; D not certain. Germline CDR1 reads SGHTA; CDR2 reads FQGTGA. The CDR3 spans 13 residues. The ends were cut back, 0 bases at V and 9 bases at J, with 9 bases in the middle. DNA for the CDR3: TGTGCCAGCAGCTTAACGCTAGTTAGTGAGCAGTTCTTC. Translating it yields CASSLTLVSEQFF.